These 25 T cell receptor beta chains originate from one sample sequenced in a study of T cell repertoires in cytomegalovirus infection. TCRdb re-derived calls from the reads in MiXCR, one entry per CDR3 protein. The sample records some 400,000 distinct CDR3 sequences, 15% to 20% being singletons. Sequencing was done on a sample of PBMCs. These TCRs come from a human donor in good health (CMV status not recorded). Some clones in this sample may be carry-over from other donors' samples.

This clonotype has a handful of counts. CDR3 in DNA: TGTGCCAGCAGTTTAATGGGCACCAAGGTCACAGATACGCAGTATTTT. It is translated as CASSLMGTKVTDTQYF. V is TRBV27 and J is TRBJ2-3; D gene uncertain. This CDR3 spans 16 amino acids. Trimming cost V 2 bases and J 2 bases, with 14 bases left between them. In germline, CDR1 is MNHEY, CDR2 SMNVEV (reference sequence).

DNA of the CDR3: TGCAGTGCTTCCCGGGCTAGCGGGAGGCCCCTCTCTCACTACGAGCAGTACTTC. Protein sequence: CSASRASGRPLSHYEQYF. The chain carries TRBV20-1 and TRBJ2-7; 11 nucleotides line up with TRBD2. The CDR3 length is 18 residues. Per germline, CDR1 DFQATT and CDR2 SNEGSKA (reference sequence). Trimming at V came to 5 bases and at J to 3 bases, leaving 18 bases not matched to a gene.

The chain couples TRBV12-3 or TRBV12-4 to TRBJ2-1; the D gene is possibly TRBD2 (7 bases). Trimming stripped 5 bases from V and 3 bases from J, with 17 bases between. This CDR3 spans 16 amino acids. CDR3 nucleotides: TGTGCCAGCAGTCCCCACCAAAGGGGGGGCTACAATGAGCAGTTCTTC. Translated: CASSPHQRGGYNEQFF.

This clonotype was picked up a small number of times. This chain links TRBV11-2 with TRBJ2-1; tentatively, D is TRBD2 (6 bases). In germline, CDR1 is SGHAT, CDR2 FQNNGV. V was shortened by 0 bases and J by 8 bases, with 8 bases between the two germline ends. The length of the CDR3 is 13 residues. The CDR3 region has the DNA TGTGCCAGCAGCTTAGAACGACTAGATGAGCAGTTCTTC. Its translation is CASSLERLDEQFF.

V and J are TRBV24-1 and TRBJ2-5; TRBD1 is a possible D gene (5 bases). Germline loops: CDR1 KGHDR, CDR2 SFDVKD. This CDR3 contains 15 residues. V was shortened by 5 bases and J by 2 bases, with 14 bases between the two germline ends. The CDR3 region has the DNA TGTGCCACCAGTGTCCCTACAGGAGATCAAGAGACCCAGTACTTC. The encoded protein is CATSVPTGDQETQYF.

This clonotype was observed a handful of times. This rearrangement joins TRBV20-1 to TRBJ2-1; 10 positions match TRBD1. The CDR3 has 14 residues. The germline CDR1 and CDR2 sequences are DFQATT and SNEGSKA (reference sequence). Trimming cost V 3 bases and J 6 bases; bases outside gene matches: 5. In DNA, the CDR3 is TGCAGTGCTAGCCGACAGGGGGCGCGCAATGAGCAGTTCTTC. This translates into CSASRQGARNEQFF.

The chain uses TRBV5-4 and TRBJ1-2; possible D gene TRBD1, 5 bases. V was shortened by 4 bases and J by 5 bases, with 18 bases between the two germline ends. Germline V gives CDR1 SGHNT, CDR2 YYREEE (reference sequence). There are 15 residues in the CDR3. CDR3 region: CASSPGTAGIYGYTF. CDR3 nucleotide sequence: TGTGCCAGCAGCCCGGGGACGGCGGGAATATATGGCTACACCTTC.

This clonotype has just a few counts. The rearrangement uses TRBV20-1 and TRBJ1-1; D not resolved. The V and J ends lost 2 bases and 1 base respectively, with 11 bases between them. Germline CDR1 is DFQATT and CDR2 is SNEGSKA (reference sequence). The CDR3 length is 14 residues. Here the CDR3 DNA reads TGCAGTGCTAGATTCGGCAGCCCGAACACTGAAGCTTTCTTT. Protein: CSARFGSPNTEAFF.

J is TRBJ2-7 and V is TRBV7-2; D is undetermined. V lost 6 bases to trimming and J lost 2 bases, with 14 bases between them. The germline V gene encodes CDR1 SGHTA and CDR2 FQGNSA. The CDR3 totals 14 residues. The CDR3 loop reads CASSRGPSPYEQYF. The CDR3 DNA is TGTGCCAGCAGTCGAGGCCCGAGCCCCTACGAGCAGTACTTC.

Turning to this clonotype: A much larger clone differs from this one at a single base, so this may be a read error. The chain has TRBV6-1 and TRBJ2-1, with 9 bases lining up with TRBD2. The CDR3 has 14 amino acids. After removal of 11 bases from V and 4 bases from J, the junction contained 9 bases not matched to a gene. CDR1 and CDR2 from the germline V gene are MNHNS and SASEGT. The CDR3 here is CARTPLAGYNEQFF. CDR3 coding DNA: TGTGCCCGCACTCCTCTAGCGGGATACAATGAGCAGTTCTTC.

This clonotype was counted a few times. The chain employs TRBV10-1 and TRBJ2-2; D is uncertain. Trimming cost V 0 bases and J 1 base, with 6 bases left between them. Germline values: CDR1 WNHNN, CDR2 SYGVQD (reference sequence). This CDR3 has 15 amino acids. The CDR3 region is CASSESLRNTGELFF. CDR3 DNA sequence: TGCGCCAGCAGTGAGTCGTTGCGGAACACCGGGGAGCTGTTTTTT.

This clonotype occurred a few times. A junction boundary mismatches the germline segment, possibly from a read error. The chain uses TRBV4-1 and TRBJ2-2; no reliable D call. CDR3 length equals 17 residues. Germline V CDR1 and CDR2: MGHRA, YSYEKL. CDR3 coding DNA: TGTGCCAGCAGCCAAGACCCCCTGACGGTGAACACCGGGGAGCTGTTTTTT. This sequence encodes CASSQDPLTVNTGELFF.

This clonotype was observed a few times. The chain carries TRBV19 and TRBJ2-3, with TRBD1 identical over 8 bases. This CDR3 spans 13 amino acids. The germline CDR1 and CDR2 sequences are LNHDA and SQIVND (reference sequence). The trim removed 6 bases at V and 2 bases at J, leaving 1 base unmatched. The CDR3 bases are TGTGCCAGTAGGGACAGGGCCACAGATACGCAGTATTTT. It translates to CASRDRATDTQYF.

This clonotype was seen a handful of times. This chain uses TRBV5-6 with TRBJ1-2, with D unresolved. The CDR3 runs 13 residues. Germline CDR1 reads SGHDT; CDR2 reads YYEEEE. V gave up 0 bases and J gave up 4 bases, with 7 bases separating them. CDR3: CASSLAGSYGYTF. In nucleotides, the CDR3 is TGTGCCAGCAGCTTGGCCGGCAGCTATGGCTACACCTTC.

The chain uses TRBV7-3 and TRBJ2-7; no definite D call. Germline values: CDR1 SGHTA, CDR2 FQGTGA. Trimming cost V 8 bases and J 5 bases, with 13 bases left between them. The CDR3 is 12 residues long. The CDR3 spells CASRGLLDEQYF. As DNA, the CDR3 is TGTGCCAGCCGCGGCCTGTTGGACGAGCAGTACTTC.

The chain employs TRBV11-2 and TRBJ1-1, with 7 bases that match TRBD1. V lost 4 bases to trimming and J lost 2 bases; unmatched junction nucleotides: 7. The CDR3 loop spans 15 amino acids. From germline, CDR1 is SGHAT and CDR2 FQNNGV. In DNA form, the CDR3 reads TGTGCCAGCAGCTCAACCGGGACAGCCAACACTGAAGCTTTCTTT. Its translation: CASSSTGTANTEAFF.

This clonotype has only a few counts. The rearrangement uses TRBV5-4 and TRBJ2-7, with 8 bases lining up with TRBD2. Germline values: CDR1 SGHNT, CDR2 YYREEE (reference sequence). The J segment lost 0 bases and the V segment lost 0 bases, leaving 5 bases of the junction unmatched. This CDR3 comprises 16 residues. Here the CDR3 DNA reads TGTGCCAGCAGCTTGGCCGCAGCGGGAGTCTCCTACGAGCAGTACTTC. Translating it yields CASSLAAAGVSYEQYF. Based on the CDR3 plus reference TRBV5-4 and TRBJ2-7, the full variable domain is ETGVTQSPTHLIKTRGQQVTLRCSSQSGHNTVSWYQQALGQGPQFIFQYYREEENGRGNFPPRFSGLQFPNYSSELNVNALELDDSALYLCASSLAAAGVSYEQYFGPGTRLTVT.

This clonotype occurred many times. The genes are TRBV7-2 and TRBJ2-7; tentatively, D is TRBD2 (7 bases). The CDR3 runs to 13 residues. Between the trimmed V and J ends, which lost 1 base and 6 bases, there was a span of 10 bases. The germline V gene has CDR1 SGHTA and CDR2 FQGNSA. The CDR3 reads CASSLVAGAEQYF. Written as DNA, the CDR3 is TGTGCCAGCAGCTTAGTGGCGGGGGCCGAGCAGTACTTC.

There are many counts of this clonotype. J is TRBJ1-6 and V is TRBV7-9; D call uncertain. CDR1 SEHNR and CDR2 FQNEAQ come from the germline V gene (reference sequence). V lost 4 bases, J lost 7 bases, and 8 bases lay in between. The CDR3 runs to 13 residues. The CDR3 sequence is CASSSTRNSPLHF. As DNA, the CDR3 is TGTGCCAGCAGCTCTACGAGAAATTCACCCCTCCACTTT.

This clonotype was counted at least ten times. The rearrangement links TRBV12-3 or TRBV12-4 to TRBJ2-2, with a weak D call TRBD2 (7 bases). There are 16 residues in the CDR3. V lost 5 bases and J 4 bases, leaving 17 bases between the germline ends. The CDR3 here is CASSRGRGASTGELFF. The CDR3 bases are TGTGCCAGCAGTCGCGGTCGGGGGGCGAGCACCGGGGAGCTGTTTTTT.

A few counts support this clonotype. The gene calls are TRBV6-5 and TRBJ2-3, with no clear D. Germline V gene sequence: CDR1 MNHEY, CDR2 SVGAGI. This CDR3 has 15 amino acids. V was clipped by 4 bases and J by 0 bases, with 11 bases between them. The CDR3 DNA reads TGTGCCAGCAGTTTTAGAAGGGAAAGCACAGATACGCAGTATTTT. Amino acids: CASSFRRESTDTQYF.

The chain recombines TRBV7-9 with TRBJ2-1; 8 positions match TRBD1. Germline lookup yields CDR1 SEHNR and CDR2 FQNEAQ (reference sequence). The CDR3 is 14 residues long. J gave up 6 bases and V 2 bases, and 3 bases lay outside the gene matches. CDR3 bases: TGTGCCAGCAGCTTAACAGGGGGTCTCAATGAGCAGTTCTTC. This codes for CASSLTGGLNEQFF.

The chain has TRBV20-1 and TRBJ2-1, with D perhaps given as TRBD1 or TRBD2 (5 bases each). V was shortened by 5 bases and J by 6 bases, with 17 bases between the two germline ends. The CDR3 loop spans 14 amino acids. CDR1 DFQATT and CDR2 SNEGSKA come from the germline V gene (reference sequence). The CDR3: CSAADPSGGNEQFF. CDR3 bases: TGCAGTGCTGCGGACCCAAGTGGGGGCAATGAGCAGTTCTTC.

This clonotype came up many times. The genes are TRBV7-6 and TRBJ1-2; D possibly corresponds to TRBD1 (5 bases). The CDR3 spans 13 residues. CDR1 is SGHVS and CDR2 is FNYEAQ in the germline V gene. V shed 1 base and J shed 8 bases, with 11 bases lying between them. The CDR3 DNA reads as TGTGCCAGCAGCTTAGTAGGGGAAGACGGCTACACCTTC. Amino acids: CASSLVGEDGYTF.

This clonotype has a handful of counts. The rearrangement uses TRBV6-5 and TRBJ2-1; TRBD2 aligns across 12 bases. The junction had 7 bases not matched to a gene; V was cut back by 6 bases and J by 7 bases. Germline V lookup: CDR1 MNHEY, CDR2 SVGAGI. This CDR3 has 15 amino acids. This CDR3 is CASSRGTSGRNEQFF. CDR3 DNA: TGTGCCAGCAGCCGCGGCACTAGCGGGAGGAATGAGCAGTTCTTC.